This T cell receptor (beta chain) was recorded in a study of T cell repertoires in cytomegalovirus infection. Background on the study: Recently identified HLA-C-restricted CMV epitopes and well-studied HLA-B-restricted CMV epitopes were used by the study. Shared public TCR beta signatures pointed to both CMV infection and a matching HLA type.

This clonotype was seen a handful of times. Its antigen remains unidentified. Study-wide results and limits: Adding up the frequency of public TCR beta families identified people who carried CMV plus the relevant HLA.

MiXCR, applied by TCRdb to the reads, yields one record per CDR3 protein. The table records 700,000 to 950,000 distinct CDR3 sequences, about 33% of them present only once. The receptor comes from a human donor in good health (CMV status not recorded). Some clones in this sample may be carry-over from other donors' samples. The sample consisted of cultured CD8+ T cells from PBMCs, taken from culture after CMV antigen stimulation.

The CDR3 coding sequence is TGTGCCAGCAGCTCATACGGAAATGAGCAGTTCTTC. Amino acid sequence: CASSSYGNEQFF. V is TRBV7-6 and J is TRBJ2-1; D is undetermined. Germline lookup yields CDR1 SGHVS and CDR2 FNYEAQ. V was clipped by 4 bases and J by 7 bases, with 8 bases between them. This CDR3 is 12 amino acids long.